These T cell receptor beta chains were read from a single sample in a study of shared clonotypes between healthy human individuals. Data came from immunoSEQ multiplex PCR; TCRdb stores just in-frame clones and leaves some out. Of over 2 million clones listed, 85% to 95% are singletons. The source material was naive CD8+ T cells sorted from blood. These receptors were obtained from a man between 18 and 29 years old in good health. The conserved cysteine and the conserved F or W are not part of the CDR3 here.

v_gene: TRBV7-9; len: 11; CDR3aa: AISDRGTDTQY
v_gene: TRBV5-8; len: 12; CDR3aa: ASSLEPGNQPQH
v_gene: TRBV30; len: 11; CDR3aa: AWSGGNTGELF
v_gene: TRBV5-4; len: 12; CDR3aa: ASSLRGGLEKLF
v_gene: TRBV19; len: 12; CDR3aa: ASSIGDVGSEAF
v_gene: TRBV5-1; len: 11; CDR3aa: ASSKTLVNEQF
v_gene: TRBV5-1; len: 15; CDR3aa: ASSQGLAGSSYNEQF
v_gene: TRBV7-9; len: 13; CDR3aa: ASSLVGGLWDEQF
v_gene: TRBV6-1; len: 11; CDR3aa: ASRERGLNEQF
v_gene: TRBV7-8; len: 11; CDR3aa: ATSIGGGTEQF
v_gene: TRBV19; len: 9; CDR3aa: ASAGGGVAF
v_gene: TRBV13; len: 11; CDR3aa: ASSLGGTYEQY
v_gene: TRBV28; len: 13; CDR3aa: ASSSPSGNTGELF
v_gene: TRBV7-9; len: 15; CDR3aa: ASSLAPTGWGNTEAF
v_gene: TRBV6-6; len: 11; CDR3aa: ASSFGGPAEAF
v_gene: TRBV28; len: 11; CDR3aa: ASSFVGNQPQH
v_gene: TRBV5-1; len: 13; CDR3aa: ASSGGQGPSYEQY
v_gene: TRBV5-1; len: 13; CDR3aa: ASSLVQGAGNEQY
v_gene: TRBV5-1; len: 13; CDR3aa: ASSLEGGPSVGYT
v_gene: TRBV9; len: 13; CDR3aa: ASSVEPLLGNEQY
v_gene: TRBV9; len: 15; CDR3aa: ASSEGGGDSYNSPLH
v_gene: TRBV5-6; len: 12; CDR3aa: ASSELGGLGEQF
v_gene: TRBV7-6; len: 13; CDR3aa: ASSLARDMNTEAF
v_gene: TRBV6-6; len: 14; CDR3aa: ASSGTSSASTDTQY
v_gene: TRBV18; len: 12; CDR3aa: ASSPSGREETQY
v_gene: TRBV28; len: 14; CDR3aa: ASRLGLGTRIDTQY
v_gene: TRBV30; len: 10; CDR3aa: AWSPGPYEQY
v_gene: TRBV5-6; len: 12; CDR3aa: ASSFGTGGTEAF
v_gene: TRBV5-6; len: 13; CDR3aa: ASSFSYRGDYGYT
v_gene: TRBV28; len: 14; CDR3aa: ASSLTHSLTPYEQY
v_gene: TRBV4-2; len: 11; CDR3aa: ASSQEYADGYT
v_gene: TRBV28; len: 12; CDR3aa: ASKRTETFYGYT
v_gene: TRBV2; len: 8; CDR3aa: ASSEGSEF
v_gene: TRBV9; len: 14; CDR3aa: ASSVHGTGINEKLF
v_gene: TRBV5-1; len: 13; CDR3aa: ASSPGLAAFMEQF
v_gene: TRBV5-4; len: 12; CDR3aa: ASSPKGTGETQY
v_gene: TRBV30; len: 10; CDR3aa: AWGPSGTEQF
v_gene: TRBV4-1; len: 11; CDR3aa: ASSQEGGDEQF
v_gene: TRBV9; len: 13; CDR3aa: ASSSFIPPDYGYT
v_gene: TRBV6-5; len: 11; CDR3aa: ASSWKVYNEQF
v_gene: TRBV13; len: 16; CDR3aa: ASSPPKYSVQGGDTQY
v_gene: TRBV5-6; len: 12; CDR3aa: ASSLWSSYNEQF
v_gene: TRBV7-9; len: 13; CDR3aa: ASSSGDRVHYGYT
v_gene: TRBV10-1; len: 12; CDR3aa: ASSPGTEQYEQY
v_gene: TRBV2; len: 16; CDR3aa: ASSEAGTSGRAPGELF
v_gene: TRBV7-9; len: 14; CDR3aa: ASSLVDREVPYEQY
v_gene: TRBV7-8; len: 13; CDR3aa: ASSLGTDFSYEQY
v_gene: TRBV7-6; len: 11; CDR3aa: ASSFLGRKEQY
v_gene: TRBV2; len: 12; CDR3aa: ASKLRTGRETQY
v_gene: TRBV4-1; len: 14; CDR3aa: ASSPGAGGPSYGYT
v_gene: TRBV4-2; len: 11; CDR3aa: ASSQGGQETQY
v_gene: TRBV7-6; len: 12; CDR3aa: ASSLRQGNEKLF